This TCR beta chain was found in a study of Ad26.COV2.S vaccination and SARS-CoV-2 variants. Whole-study context: Doses of Ad26.COV2.S were injected into muscle once or twice, 56 days apart.

About this clone: Its antigen is unknown.

Study findings and constraints: Following vaccination, spike-specific CD8+ and CD4+ T cell responses reportedly exhibited substantial breadth.

Produced via immunoSEQ multiplex PCR; TCRdb's table is partial and in-frame only. The sample consists of over 350,000 clones, around 85% of them appearing once. Sample treatment: around 19 received Ad26.COV2.S at low or high dose, single or two shots; about 5 received placebo; per-sample allocation not given. On day 63 after the first injection, vaccine and placebo recipients gave samples. The source of this sequence is a person aged 18-60 years who received the Ad26.COV2.S COVID-19 vaccine or a placebo. The input for sequencing was peripheral blood, taken in a trial of Ad26.COV2.S vaccine versus placebo.

The CDR3 spells CASSGSPGPRTDTQYF. CDR3 sequence (DNA): TGTGCCAGCAGTGGCTCCCCGGGACCCCGCACAGATACGCAGTATTTT. The V call is TRBV6-6, the J call TRBJ2-3; tentatively, D is TRBD1 or TRBD2 (5 bases each). Trimming cost V 5 bases and J 1 base, with 16 bases left between them. Germline CDR1 MNHNY, CDR2 SVGAGI (reference sequence). There are 16 residues in the CDR3.